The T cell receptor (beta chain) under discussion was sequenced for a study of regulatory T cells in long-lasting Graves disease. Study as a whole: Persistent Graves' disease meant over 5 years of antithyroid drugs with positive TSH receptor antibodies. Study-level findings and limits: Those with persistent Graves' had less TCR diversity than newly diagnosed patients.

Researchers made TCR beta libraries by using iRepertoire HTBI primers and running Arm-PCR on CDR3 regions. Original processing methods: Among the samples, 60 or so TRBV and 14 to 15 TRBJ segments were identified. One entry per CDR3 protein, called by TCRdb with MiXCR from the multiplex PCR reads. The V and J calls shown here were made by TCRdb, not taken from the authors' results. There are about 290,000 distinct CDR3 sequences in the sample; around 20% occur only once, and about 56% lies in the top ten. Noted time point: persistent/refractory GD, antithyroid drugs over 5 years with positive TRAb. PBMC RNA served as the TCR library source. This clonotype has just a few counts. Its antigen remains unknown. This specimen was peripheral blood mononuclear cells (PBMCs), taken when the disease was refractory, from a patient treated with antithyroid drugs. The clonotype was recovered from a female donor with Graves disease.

The CDR3, as DNA: TGTGCCAGCAGCGAACAGGGAAATGAGCAGTTCTTC. It encodes CASSEQGNEQFF. The rearrangement uses TRBV11-2 and TRBJ2-1, with a tentative D call TRBD1 (6 bases). The CDR3 totals 12 residues. Germline-derived CDR1 and CDR2 are SGHAT and FQNNGV. With 5 bases removed from V and 7 bases from J, the gap between germline ends came to 9 bases.